This record looks at one T cell receptor beta chain sequence and its context. What it binds is unknown. Profiled with immunoSEQ multiplex PCR; TCRdb holds only in-frame clones, not every one. This sample has almost 25,000 clones, with about four fifths found just once. The data stem from a study of a mutant IDH1 vaccine in newly diagnosed glioma. Time point noted: week 47, end of study. It was 300 ug of mutant IDH1 20-mer peptide that made up each vaccine dose, given with topical imiquimod. Trimming left V 0 bases short and J 4 bases short, with 7 bases between. The germline V gene encodes CDR1 SGHKS and CDR2 YYEKEE (reference sequence). The CDR3 is 13 residues long.

The material sequenced was PBMCs, taken from a glioma patient whose treatment included an IDH1 peptide vaccine. The chain has TRBV5-5 and TRBJ1-2; D is ambiguous. The receptor was derived from a man in his forties with glioma. Some clones in this sample may be carry-over from other donors' samples. The CDR3 is CASSLVLGYGYTF. In DNA form, the CDR3 reads TGTGCCAGCAGCTTGGTCCTAGGCTATGGCTACACCTTC.